This entry concerns a single TCR beta chain. Its antigen is not known. Kept together in coculture, the mixed lymphocyte reaction cells spent about 6 days at 37°C. Sequencing was performed with immunoSEQ multiplex PCR; in TCRdb, only in-frame clones are kept and a portion is missing. The table has approximately 5,400 clones, around half seen once. The record originates from a study of siplizumab effects on memory and regulatory T cells. The sequenced material came from CFSE-low (dividing) CD8+ T cells sorted from an allogeneic mixed lymphocyte reaction. The clonotype was recovered from a human donor in good health; the cells came from an allogeneic mixed lymphocyte reaction. Some clones in this sample may be carry-over from other donors' samples.

The CDR3 nucleotides are TGTGCCAGCAGCCTCAACCCGGGACTACCAAACAATGAGCAGTTCTTC. It yields the protein CASSLNPGLPNNEQFF. The chain combines TRBV7-3 with TRBJ2-1; 7 nucleotides agree with TRBD2. This CDR3 comprises 16 residues. The J segment lost 5 bases and the V segment lost 5 bases, leaving 12 bases of the junction unmatched. In germline, CDR1 is SGHTA, CDR2 FQGTGA.